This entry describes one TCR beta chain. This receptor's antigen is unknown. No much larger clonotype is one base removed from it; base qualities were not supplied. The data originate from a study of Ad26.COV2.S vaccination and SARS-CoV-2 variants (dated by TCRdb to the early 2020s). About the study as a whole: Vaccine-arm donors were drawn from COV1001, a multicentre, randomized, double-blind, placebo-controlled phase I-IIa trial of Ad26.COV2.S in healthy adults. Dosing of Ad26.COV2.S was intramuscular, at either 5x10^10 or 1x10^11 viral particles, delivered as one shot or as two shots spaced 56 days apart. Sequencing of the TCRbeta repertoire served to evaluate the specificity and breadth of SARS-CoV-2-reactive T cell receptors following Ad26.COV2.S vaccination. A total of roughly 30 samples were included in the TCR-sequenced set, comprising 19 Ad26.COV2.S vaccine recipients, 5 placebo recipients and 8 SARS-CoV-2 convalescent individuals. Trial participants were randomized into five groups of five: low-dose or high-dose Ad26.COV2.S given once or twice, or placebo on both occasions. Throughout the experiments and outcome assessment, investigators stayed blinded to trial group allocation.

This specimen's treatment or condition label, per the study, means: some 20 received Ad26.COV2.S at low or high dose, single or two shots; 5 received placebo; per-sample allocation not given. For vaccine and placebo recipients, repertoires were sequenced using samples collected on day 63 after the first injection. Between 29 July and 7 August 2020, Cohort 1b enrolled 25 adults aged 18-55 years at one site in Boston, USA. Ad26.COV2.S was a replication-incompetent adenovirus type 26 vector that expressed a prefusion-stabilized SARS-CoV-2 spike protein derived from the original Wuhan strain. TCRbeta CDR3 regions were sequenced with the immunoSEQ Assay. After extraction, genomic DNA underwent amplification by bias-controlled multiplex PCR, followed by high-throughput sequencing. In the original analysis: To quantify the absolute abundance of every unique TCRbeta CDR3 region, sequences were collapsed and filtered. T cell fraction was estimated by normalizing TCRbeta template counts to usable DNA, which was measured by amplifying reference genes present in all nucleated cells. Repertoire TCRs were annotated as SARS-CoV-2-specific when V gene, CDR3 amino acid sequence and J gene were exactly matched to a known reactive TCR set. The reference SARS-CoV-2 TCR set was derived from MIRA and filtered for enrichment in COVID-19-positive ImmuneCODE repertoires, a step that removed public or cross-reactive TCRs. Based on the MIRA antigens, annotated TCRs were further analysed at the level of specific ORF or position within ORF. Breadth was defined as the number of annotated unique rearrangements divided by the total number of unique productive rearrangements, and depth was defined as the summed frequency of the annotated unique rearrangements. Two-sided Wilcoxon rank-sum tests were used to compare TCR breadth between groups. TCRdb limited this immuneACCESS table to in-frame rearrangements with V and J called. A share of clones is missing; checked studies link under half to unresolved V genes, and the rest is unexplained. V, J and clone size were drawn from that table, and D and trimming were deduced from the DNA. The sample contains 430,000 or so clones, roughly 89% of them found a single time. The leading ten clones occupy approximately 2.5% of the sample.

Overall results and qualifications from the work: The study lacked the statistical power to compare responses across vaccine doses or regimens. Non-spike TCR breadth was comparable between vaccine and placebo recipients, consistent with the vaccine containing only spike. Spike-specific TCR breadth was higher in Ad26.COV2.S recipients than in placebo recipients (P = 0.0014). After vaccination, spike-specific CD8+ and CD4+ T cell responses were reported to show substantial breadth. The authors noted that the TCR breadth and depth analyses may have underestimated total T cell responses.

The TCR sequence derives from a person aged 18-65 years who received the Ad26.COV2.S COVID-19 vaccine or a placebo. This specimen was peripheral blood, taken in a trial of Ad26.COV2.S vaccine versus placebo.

At the DNA level, the sequence is TGTGCCAGCAGCTTACCAAACACTGAAGCTTTCTTT. This codes for CASSLPNTEAFF. Recombination connected TRBV5-6 to TRBJ1-1; the D gene is unclear. V drops 2 bases and J drops 2 bases, leaving 4 bases in between. According to the germline V gene, CDR1 reads SGHDT and CDR2 reads YYEEEE. From its cysteine to its phenylalanine, the CDR3 spans 12 amino acids. CDR3 DNA only is kept here, 36 bases in frame from base 1.